Below are 30 T cell receptor beta chains sequenced from a single sample in a study of beta chain features in type 1 diabetes. General study findings and limits: Shorter TCRB CDR3s, moderately but significantly so, were found in Type 1 diabetes patients in all four CD4+ subsets.

No antigen has been identified for these receptors. The isolated RNA, all of it, was reverse transcribed, so expressed TCRB transcripts were what got sequenced. This table comes from immunoSEQ multiplex PCR, and its TCRdb copy is limited to in-frame clones, with some not included. The sample shows a few hundred thousand clones, over 8.5% of them seen only once. Sample: central memory CD4+ T cells from blood. Receptors were obtained from a man aged 25-45 years with type 1 diabetes.

The CDR3 spells CASSASIGGQGRGRETQYF. The CDR3 nucleotides are TGTGCCAGCAGTGCCTCCATAGGGGGACAGGGGCGCGGCCGAGAGACCCAGTACTTC. This chain uses TRBV6-1 with TRBJ2-5; 10 nucleotides line up with TRBD1. CDR1 is MNHNS, CDR2 SASEGT, per germline. The CDR3 extends over 19 amino acids. V trimming: 4 bases; J trimming: 4 bases; junction bases outside the gene matches: 18.

CDR3 amino acids: CASSRFTSGGTDTQYF. CDR3 in DNA: TGTGCCAGCAGCCGATTTACTAGCGGGGGAACAGATACGCAGTATTTT. J is TRBJ2-3 and V is TRBV6-6, with 11 nucleotides matching TRBD2. Germline V gene data show CDR1 as MNHNY and CDR2 as SVGAGI (reference sequence). Germline trimming cut 6 bases from V and 3 bases from J; bases unmatched to any gene: 8. This CDR3 is 16 amino acids long.

This clone was picked up a small number of times. The chain is built from TRBV10-3 and TRBJ1-4; 9 bases agree with TRBD1. This CDR3 comprises 15 residues. From germline, CDR1 is ENHRY and CDR2 SYGVKD. J was trimmed by 8 bases and V by 2 bases; bases with no gene match: 6. CDR3 amino acids: CAISEVRGQGEKLFF. Here the CDR3 DNA reads TGTGCCATCAGTGAGGTCAGGGGACAGGGCGAAAAACTGTTTTTT.

The chain has TRBV11-1 and TRBJ2-7; 8 nucleotides agree with TRBD1. V lost 7 bases, J lost 7 bases, and 9 bases stayed unmatched. CDR1 is SGHAT and CDR2 is FQDESV in the germline V gene (reference sequence). The CDR3 runs 13 residues. As DNA, the CDR3 is TGTGCCAGCACCGCGGACAGGGTCGGAGAGCAGTACTTC. It yields the protein CASTADRVGEQYF.

This clone was detected a few times. The rearrangement uses TRBV5-1 and TRBJ2-2; 7 bases are shared with TRBD2. Unmatched junction bases numbered 9, after V lost 2 bases and J lost 5 bases. The germline V gene encodes CDR1 SGHRS and CDR2 YFSETQ. This CDR3 has 16 residues. The CDR3 DNA is TGCGCCAGCAGCTTCCTTAACGGCGGGGGAACCGGGGAGCTGTTTTTT. It yields the protein CASSFLNGGGTGELFF.

In this sample, this clone turned up a few times. This chain joins TRBV11-2 and TRBJ2-2, with D perhaps matching TRBD1 (6 bases). The CDR3 is made up of 17 amino acids. Germline-derived CDR1 and CDR2 are SGHAT and FQNNGV. V lost 4 bases and J 3 bases, leaving 18 bases between the germline ends. The CDR3 sequence is CASSYSPATGDTGELFF. CDR3 in DNA: TGTGCCAGCAGCTACAGCCCCGCGACAGGAGACACCGGGGAGCTGTTTTTT.

This clone was seen a handful of times. The rearrangement uses TRBV15 and TRBJ2-7, with D unclear. Germline CDR1 LNHNV, CDR2 YYDKDF (reference sequence). V was pared by 0 bases and J by 0 bases, with 15 bases between. This CDR3 has 17 residues. The CDR3 coding sequence is TGTGCCACCAGCAGAGATTACTTGGGCAGGAGCTCCTACGAGCAGTACTTC. It codes for CATSRDYLGRSSYEQYF.

This clone was picked up a small number of times. The CDR3, as DNA: TGTGCCAGCAGTGAATACCTAGCGGGAGATACGCAGTATTTT. Amino acids: CASSEYLAGDTQYF. The V call is TRBV6-5, the J call TRBJ2-3; 8 bases align to TRBD2. Trimming at V came to 5 bases and at J to 5 bases, leaving 6 bases not matched to a gene. Germline CDR1 reads MNHEY; CDR2 reads SVGAGI. The CDR3 loop spans 14 amino acids.

At least ten counts were recorded for this clone. The rearrangement joins TRBV21-1 to TRBJ2-7; TRBD1, the table's D call, lacks a check against the DNA. TRBV21-1 constitutes a pseudogene. There are 16 residues in the CDR3. In DNA, the CDR3 is TGTGCCAGCAGCACCCCACCCGGGACAGGGGCCTACGAGCAGTACTTC. As protein: CASSTPPGTGAYEQYF.

This clone appeared many times. The chain carries TRBV30 and TRBJ2-2; 8 nucleotides align to TRBD2. This CDR3 region has 12 residues. CDR1 and CDR2 (germline): GTSNPN, SVGIG (reference sequence). The V and J ends lost 5 bases and 9 bases, in that order; junction bases with no gene match: 5. CDR3 region: CAWASGSWELFF. CDR3 nucleotide sequence: TGTGCCTGGGCAAGCGGGAGCTGGGAGCTGTTTTTT.

This clone was observed at least ten times. The chain carries TRBV28 and TRBJ2-7, with D perhaps TRBD1 (5 bases). The CDR3 has 15 residues. The ends were cut back, 5 bases at V and 0 bases at J, with 14 bases in the middle. Germline lookup yields CDR1 MDHEN and CDR2 SYDVKM. The CDR3 region is CASSQDIFSSYEQYF. CDR3 DNA: TGTGCCAGCAGTCAGGACATCTTTAGCTCCTACGAGCAGTACTTC.

This clone was recorded many times. The chain carries TRBV28 and TRBJ2-5; no clear D gene. Germline V gene sequence: CDR1 MDHEN, CDR2 SYDVKM. This CDR3 comprises 11 residues. Trimming shortened V by 5 bases and J by 5 bases, and 6 bases separated the two germline ends. CDR3 DNA sequence: TGTGCCAGCAGTCAGACTGAGACCCAGTACTTC. This gives the protein CASSQTETQYF.

This clone was picked up many times. The rearrangement links TRBV2 to TRBJ2-1, with D tentatively TRBD2 (5 bases). This CDR3 region has 12 residues. Germline V gene lookup returns CDR1 SNHLY and CDR2 FYNNEI. Trimming removed 6 bases from V and 12 bases from J, with 15 bases in between. The CDR3 DNA reads TGTGCCAGCAGGGGAGACTTTGCGCGGCAGTTCTTC. It codes for CASRGDFARQFF.

There are a few counts of this clone. The V call is TRBV19, the J call TRBJ2-7; a weak D match, TRBD1 (6 bases). Trimming took off 6 bases at V and 4 bases at J, with 16 bases between the two ends. The germline gives CDR1 LNHDA, CDR2 SQIVND (reference sequence). The CDR3 consists of 14 residues. In DNA, the CDR3 is TGTGCCAGTAGCTCACAGGGTTCGGGGTACGAGCAGTACTTC. It specifies CASSSQGSGYEQYF.

In this sample, this clone turned up a few times. The chain uses TRBV19 and TRBJ1-1; D gene unclear. Germline V gives CDR1 LNHDA, CDR2 SQIVND (reference sequence). The ends were cut back, 5 bases at V and 5 bases at J, with 15 bases in the middle. There are 14 residues in the CDR3. For the CDR3, the DNA is TGTGCCAGTAGTGCCCGTGGGGAGGGAACTGAAGCTTTCTTT. Translated: CASSARGEGTEAFF.

In DNA form, the CDR3 reads TGTGCCAGCAGCAGCGCTAGCGGGAGGGCAGGGACCGGGGAGCTGTTTTTT. Protein product: CASSSASGRAGTGELFF. The J gene is TRBJ2-2, the V gene TRBV11-3; 12 nucleotides match TRBD2. The CDR3 length is 17 residues. V was pared by 5 bases and J by 5 bases, with 9 bases of the junction left unmatched. Germline V gene data show CDR1 as SGHNT and CDR2 as YENEEA.

The genes are TRBV7-2 and TRBJ2-7, with 10 positions matching TRBD1. There are 18 residues in the CDR3. V gave up 4 bases and J gave up 5 bases; unmatched junction bases: 17. Germline CDR1 is SGHTA and CDR2 is FQGNSA. In nucleotides, the CDR3 is TGTGCCAGCAGCTACGGAATCTACAGCCGGGACAGGGGCCACGAGCAGTACTTC. Its protein product is CASSYGIYSRDRGHEQYF.

This clone was observed a few times. V and J are TRBV6-5 and TRBJ1-1; D is uncertain. CDR1 is MNHEY, CDR2 SVGAGI, per germline. The V end lost 0 bases, the J end lost 11 bases, and 16 bases lay between the germline ends. The CDR3 loop spans 14 amino acids. This CDR3 is CASSYSGPRGEAFF. The CDR3 DNA sequence: TGTGCCAGCAGTTACTCAGGGCCGAGAGGAGAGGCTTTCTTT.

The rearrangement joins TRBV4-1 to TRBJ2-2; possibly TRBD1 for D (5 bases). CDR3 length: 17 residues. V was cut by 1 base and J by 4 bases, with 16 bases left in between. The germline gives CDR1 MGHRA, CDR2 YSYEKL. The CDR3 DNA is TGCGCCAGCAGCCAAGGAGGCGCAGGGTTGGGCACCGGGGAGCTGTTTTTT. Protein sequence: CASSQGGAGLGTGELFF.

Only a few counts were recorded for this clone. V and J are TRBV7-3 and TRBJ1-3, with D maybe TRBD1 (5 bases). With 4 bases removed from V and 4 bases from J, the gap between germline ends came to 11 bases. The CDR3 length is 14 residues. Germline V gene data show CDR1 as SGHTA and CDR2 as FQGTGA. Written as DNA, the CDR3 is TGTGCCAGCAGCTCGGGGACGGACGGAAACACCATATATTTT. It is translated as CASSSGTDGNTIYF.

This clone turned up a few times. V is TRBV20-1 and J is TRBJ2-6; no clear D. This CDR3 is 11 amino acids long. CDR1 is DFQATT, CDR2 SNEGSKA, per germline (reference sequence). V gave up 8 bases and J gave up 4 bases, with 6 bases separating them. The CDR3 nucleotides read TGCAGTACGGAAGGGGCCAACGTCCTGACTTTC. This gives the protein CSTEGANVLTF.

This chain links TRBV4-2 with TRBJ2-1; a possible D gene is TRBD2 (6 bases). Germline V lookup: CDR1 LGHNA, CDR2 YNFKEQ. The V end lost 4 bases, the J end lost 4 bases, and 17 bases lay between the germline ends. The CDR3 is 16 amino acids. The CDR3 reads CASSPQARDLYNEQFF. The CDR3, as DNA: TGTGCCAGCAGCCCACAGGCTAGGGACTTATACAATGAGCAGTTCTTC.

As regards this clone: The junction and the germline gene differ at one end; a read error may be behind it. The chain uses TRBV18 and TRBJ2-5; D perhaps matches TRBD1 (6 bases). The CDR3 runs 12 residues. The germline CDR1 and CDR2 sequences are KGHSH and LQKENI. The CDR3 sequence is CASSPDRTVLNF. The CDR3 DNA sequence: TGTGCCAGCTCACCAGACAGGACAGTTCTTAACTTC.

This clone was observed many times. This rearrangement joins TRBV4-2 to TRBJ2-5, with a tentative D call TRBD2 (6 bases). This CDR3 comprises 18 residues. In germline, CDR1 is LGHNA, CDR2 YNFKEQ. Trimming removed 2 bases from V and 4 bases from J, with 23 bases in between. CDR3 region: CASSQRGPVAEVPETQYF. In DNA, the CDR3 is TGTGCCAGCAGCCAAAGAGGCCCTGTAGCGGAGGTCCCAGAGACCCAGTACTTC.

The chain is built from TRBV27 and TRBJ2-7; D unresolved. Germline-derived CDR1 and CDR2 are MNHEY and SMNVEV (reference sequence). CDR3 length: 14 residues. The germline V and J ends were trimmed by 7 bases and 5 bases, with 18 bases remaining between them. In nucleotides, the CDR3 is TGTGCCAGCACCCATCGACGTATGAGAAACGAGCAGTACTTC. It encodes CASTHRRMRNEQYF.

This clone was observed a few times. The gene calls are TRBV14 and TRBJ2-2; TRBD1 agrees at 7 bases. The CDR3 is 19 residues long. V was clipped by 4 bases and J by 1 base; unmatched bases: 15. Germline values: CDR1 SGHDN, CDR2 FVKESK. For the CDR3, the DNA is TGTGCCAGCAGCCCTGTACGAAACAGGGGAGTGAGGAACACCGGGGAGCTGTTTTTT. Protein sequence: CASSPVRNRGVRNTGELFF. The full variable domain, completed using reference TRBV14 and TRBJ2-2, is EAGVTQFPSHSVIEKGQTVTLRCDPISGHDNLYWYRRVMGKEIKFLLHFVKESKQDESGMPNNRFLAERTGGTYSTLKVQPAELEDSGVYFCASSPVRNRGVRNTGELFFGEGSRLTVL.

The rearrangement uses TRBV28 and TRBJ1-1; D unclear. The germline V and J ends were trimmed by 2 bases and 4 bases, with 14 bases remaining between them. Per germline, CDR1 MDHEN and CDR2 SYDVKM. The CDR3 loop spans 15 amino acids. CDR3 amino acids: CASSLGGVTSTEAFF. In DNA form, the CDR3 reads TGTGCCAGCAGTTTAGGCGGGGTGACGAGCACTGAAGCTTTCTTT.

J is TRBJ2-4 and V is TRBV7-2; TRBD1 matches at 8 bases. The CDR3 has 17 amino acids. The trim removed 2 bases at V and 13 bases at J, leaving 19 bases unmatched. Germline CDR1 and CDR2: SGHTA and FQGNSA. CDR3 protein: CASSLSGTGSSGRGQYF. For the CDR3, the DNA is TGTGCCAGCAGCTTATCAGGGACAGGATCATCAGGGCGCGGGCAGTACTTC.

This clone was counted a few times. The V and J genes are TRBV7-2 and TRBJ1-1; D is undetermined. V lost 3 bases, J lost 5 bases, and 4 bases lay in between. This CDR3 has 11 amino acids. The germline V gene has CDR1 SGHTA and CDR2 FQGNSA. CDR3 sequence: CASSFGTEAFF. CDR3 DNA: TGTGCCAGCAGCTTTGGGACTGAAGCTTTCTTT.

This clone was detected a few times. The gene calls are TRBV9 and TRBJ2-2, with a weak D call TRBD1 (6 bases). This CDR3 has 12 residues. The V gene's germline CDR1 is SGDLS and CDR2 YYNGEE. V lost 5 bases, J lost 6 bases, and 8 bases lay in between. This CDR3 is CASRQGSGELFF. DNA for the CDR3: TGTGCCAGCAGGCAGGGGTCCGGGGAGCTGTTTTTT.